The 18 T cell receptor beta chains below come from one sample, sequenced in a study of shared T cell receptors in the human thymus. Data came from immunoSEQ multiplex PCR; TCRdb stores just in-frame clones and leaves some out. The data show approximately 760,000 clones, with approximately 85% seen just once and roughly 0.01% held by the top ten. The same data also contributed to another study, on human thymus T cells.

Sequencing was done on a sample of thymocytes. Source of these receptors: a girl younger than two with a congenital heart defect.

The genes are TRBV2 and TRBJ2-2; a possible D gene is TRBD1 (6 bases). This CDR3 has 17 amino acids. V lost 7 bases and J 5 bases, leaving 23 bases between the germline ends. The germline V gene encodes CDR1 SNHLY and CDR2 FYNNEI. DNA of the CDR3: TGTGCCAGCATCCCGAAAACTCAGGGGTGGGGGACCGGGGAGCTGTTTTTT. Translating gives CASIPKTQGWGTGELFF.

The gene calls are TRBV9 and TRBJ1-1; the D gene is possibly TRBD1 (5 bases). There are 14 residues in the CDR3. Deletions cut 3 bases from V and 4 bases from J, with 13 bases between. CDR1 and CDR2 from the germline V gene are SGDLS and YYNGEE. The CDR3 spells CASSAAPDSTEAFF. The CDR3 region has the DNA TGTGCCAGCAGCGCGGCACCCGACAGCACTGAAGCTTTCTTT.

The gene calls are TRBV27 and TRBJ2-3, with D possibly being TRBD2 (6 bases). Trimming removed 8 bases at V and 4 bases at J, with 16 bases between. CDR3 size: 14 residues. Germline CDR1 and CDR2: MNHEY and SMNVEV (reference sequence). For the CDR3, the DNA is TGTGCCAGCGGGAGGTCTGGATTTGCAGATACGCAGTATTTT. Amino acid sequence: CASGRSGFADTQYF.

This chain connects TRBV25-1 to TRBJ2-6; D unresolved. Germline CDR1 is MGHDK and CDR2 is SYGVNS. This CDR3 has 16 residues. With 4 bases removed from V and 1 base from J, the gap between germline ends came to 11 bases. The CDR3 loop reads CASSGQDNSGANVLTF. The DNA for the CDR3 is TGTGCCAGCAGTGGCCAAGACAATTCTGGGGCCAACGTCCTGACTTTC.

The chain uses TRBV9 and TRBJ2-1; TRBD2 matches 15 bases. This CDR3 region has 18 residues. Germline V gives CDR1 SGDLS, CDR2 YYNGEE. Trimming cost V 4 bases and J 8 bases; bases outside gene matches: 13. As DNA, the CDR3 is TGTGCCAGCAGCAAAAATTCCGGGACTAGCGGGGGGTTCGATGAGCAGTTCTTC. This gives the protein CASSKNSGTSGGFDEQFF. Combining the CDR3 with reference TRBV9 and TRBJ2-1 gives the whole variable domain DSGVTQTPKHLITATGQRVTLRCSPRSGDLSVYWYQQSLDQGLQFLIQYYNGEERAKGNILERFSAQQFPDLHSELNLSSLELGDSALYFCASSKNSGTSGGFDEQFFGPGTRLTVL.

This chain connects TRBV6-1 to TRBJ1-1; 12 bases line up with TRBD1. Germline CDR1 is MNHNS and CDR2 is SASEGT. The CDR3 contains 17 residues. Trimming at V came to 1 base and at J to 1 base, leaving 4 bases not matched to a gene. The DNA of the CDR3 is TGTGCCAGCAGTGAAGGGGGGACAGGGGGCTGGAACACTGAAGCTTTCTTT. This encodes CASSEGGTGGWNTEAFF.

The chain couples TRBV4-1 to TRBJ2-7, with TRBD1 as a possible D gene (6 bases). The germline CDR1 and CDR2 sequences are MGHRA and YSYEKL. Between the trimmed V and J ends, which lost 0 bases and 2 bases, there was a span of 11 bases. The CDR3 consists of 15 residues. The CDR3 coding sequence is TGCGCCAGCAGCCAAGAAACAGGGAACACCTACGAGCAGTACTTC. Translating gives CASSQETGNTYEQYF.

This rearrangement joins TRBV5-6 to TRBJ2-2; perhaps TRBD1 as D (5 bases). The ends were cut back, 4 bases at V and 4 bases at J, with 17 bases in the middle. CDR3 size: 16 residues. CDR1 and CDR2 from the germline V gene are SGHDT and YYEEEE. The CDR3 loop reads CASSHVFRVGTGELFF. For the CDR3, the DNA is TGTGCCAGCAGCCACGTGTTCAGGGTCGGCACCGGGGAGCTGTTTTTT.

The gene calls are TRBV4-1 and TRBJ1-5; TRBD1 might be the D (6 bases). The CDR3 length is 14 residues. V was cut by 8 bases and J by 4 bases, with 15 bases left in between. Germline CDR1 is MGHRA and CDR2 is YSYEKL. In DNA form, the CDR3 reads TGCGCCAGCTCCATAACTCAGGGGAATCAGCCCCAGCATTTT. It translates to CASSITQGNQPQHF.

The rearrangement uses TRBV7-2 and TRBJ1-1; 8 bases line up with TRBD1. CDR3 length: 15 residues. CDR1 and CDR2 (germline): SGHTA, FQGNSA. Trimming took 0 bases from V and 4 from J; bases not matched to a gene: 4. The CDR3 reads CASSLAPTGVTEAFF. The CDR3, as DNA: TGTGCCAGCAGCTTAGCACCGACAGGGGTCACTGAAGCTTTCTTT.

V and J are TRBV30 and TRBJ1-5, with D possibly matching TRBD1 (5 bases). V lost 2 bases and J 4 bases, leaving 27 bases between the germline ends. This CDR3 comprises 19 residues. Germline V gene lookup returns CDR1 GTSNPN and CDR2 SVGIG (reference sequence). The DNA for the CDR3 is TGTGCCTGGAGTCCGTCATGTACCCCCGCCAGGGAAAGGAATCAGCCCCAGCATTTT. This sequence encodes CAWSPSCTPARERNQPQHF.

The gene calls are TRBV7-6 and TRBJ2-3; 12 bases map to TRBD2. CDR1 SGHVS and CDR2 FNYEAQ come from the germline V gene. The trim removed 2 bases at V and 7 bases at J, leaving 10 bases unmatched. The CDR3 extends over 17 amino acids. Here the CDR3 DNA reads TGTGCCAGCAGCTTAATTCCGCTAGCGGGGGGGCTAAATACGCAGTATTTT. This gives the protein CASSLIPLAGGLNTQYF.

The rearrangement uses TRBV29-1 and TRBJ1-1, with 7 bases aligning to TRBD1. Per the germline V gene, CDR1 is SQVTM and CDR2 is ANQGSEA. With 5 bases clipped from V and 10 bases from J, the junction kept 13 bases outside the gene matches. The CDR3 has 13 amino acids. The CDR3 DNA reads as TGCAGCGTTCAGGGGGGCGCGGGGCAGGGAGCTTTCTTT. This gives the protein CSVQGGAGQGAFF.

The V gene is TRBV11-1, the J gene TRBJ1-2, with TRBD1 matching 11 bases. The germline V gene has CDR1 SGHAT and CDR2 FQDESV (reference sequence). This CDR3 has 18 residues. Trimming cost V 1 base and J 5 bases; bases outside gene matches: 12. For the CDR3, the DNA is TGTGCCAGCAGCTTAGGAGTATCCGGACAGGGGGCAGAATATGGCTACACCTTC. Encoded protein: CASSLGVSGQGAEYGYTF.

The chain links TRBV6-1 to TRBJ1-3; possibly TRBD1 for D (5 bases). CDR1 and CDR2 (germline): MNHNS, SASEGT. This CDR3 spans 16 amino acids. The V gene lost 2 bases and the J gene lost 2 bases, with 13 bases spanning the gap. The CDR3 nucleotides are TGTGCCAGCAGTGAAACATCATCCAGGGCTGGAAACACCATATATTTT. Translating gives CASSETSSRAGNTIYF.

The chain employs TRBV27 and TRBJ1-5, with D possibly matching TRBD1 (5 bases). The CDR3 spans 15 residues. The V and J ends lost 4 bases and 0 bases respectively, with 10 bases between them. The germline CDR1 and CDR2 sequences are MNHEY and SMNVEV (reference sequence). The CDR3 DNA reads TGTGCCAGCAGTTATGACAGCTATAGCAATCAGCCCCAGCATTTT. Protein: CASSYDSYSNQPQHF.

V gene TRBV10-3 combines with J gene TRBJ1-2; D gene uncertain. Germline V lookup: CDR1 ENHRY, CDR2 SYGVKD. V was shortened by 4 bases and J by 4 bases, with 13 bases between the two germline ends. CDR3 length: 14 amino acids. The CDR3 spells CAISGWQAVYGYTF. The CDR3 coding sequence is TGTGCCATCAGTGGGTGGCAGGCCGTCTATGGCTACACCTTC.

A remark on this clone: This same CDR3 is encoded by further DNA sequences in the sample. The CDR3 region is CATSDGENSPLHF. CDR3 DNA sequence: TGTGCCACCTCCGACGGGGAAAATTCACCCCTCCACTTT. J is TRBJ1-6 and V is TRBV28; no clear D gene. The germline V gene encodes CDR1 MDHEN and CDR2 SYDVKM. The V end was cut by 10 bases, the J end by 7 bases, with 14 bases between. CDR3 length: 13 amino acids.